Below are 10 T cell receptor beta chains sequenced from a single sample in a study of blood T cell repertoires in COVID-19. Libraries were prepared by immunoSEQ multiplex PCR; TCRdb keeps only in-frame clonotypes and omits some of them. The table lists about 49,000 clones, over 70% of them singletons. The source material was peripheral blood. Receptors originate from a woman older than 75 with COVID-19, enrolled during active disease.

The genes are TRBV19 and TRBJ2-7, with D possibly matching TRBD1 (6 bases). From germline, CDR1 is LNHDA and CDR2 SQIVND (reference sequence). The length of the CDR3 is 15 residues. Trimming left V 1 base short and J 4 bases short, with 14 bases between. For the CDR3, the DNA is TGTGCCAGTAGTATAGGTACGGGGACAAGTTACGAGCAGTACTTC. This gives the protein CASSIGTGTSYEQYF.

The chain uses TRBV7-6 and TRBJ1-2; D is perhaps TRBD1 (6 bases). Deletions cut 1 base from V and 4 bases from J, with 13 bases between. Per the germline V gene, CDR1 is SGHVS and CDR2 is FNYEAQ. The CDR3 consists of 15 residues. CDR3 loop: CASSLGTEVPYGYTF. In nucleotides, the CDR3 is TGTGCCAGCAGCTTAGGGACAGAGGTTCCCTATGGCTACACCTTC.

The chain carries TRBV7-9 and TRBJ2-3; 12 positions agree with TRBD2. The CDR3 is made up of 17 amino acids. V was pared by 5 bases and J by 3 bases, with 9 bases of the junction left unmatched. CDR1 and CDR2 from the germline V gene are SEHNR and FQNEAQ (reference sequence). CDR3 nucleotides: TGTGCCAGCAGCCCTGGACTAGCGGGGCCCCAAACAGATACGCAGTATTTT. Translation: CASSPGLAGPQTDTQYF.

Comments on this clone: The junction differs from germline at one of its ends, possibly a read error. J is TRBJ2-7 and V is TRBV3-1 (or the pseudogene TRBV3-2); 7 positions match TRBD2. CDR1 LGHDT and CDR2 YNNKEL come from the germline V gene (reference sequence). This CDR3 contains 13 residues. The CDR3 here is CASSQDPRTRSDF. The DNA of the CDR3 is TGTGCCAGCAGCCAAGACCCTCGGACTAGGTCTGACTTC.

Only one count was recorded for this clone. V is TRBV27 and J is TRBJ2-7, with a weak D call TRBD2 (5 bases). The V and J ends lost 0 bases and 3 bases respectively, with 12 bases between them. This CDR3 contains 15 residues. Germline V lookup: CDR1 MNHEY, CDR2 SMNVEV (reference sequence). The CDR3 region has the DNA TGTGCCAGCAGTTTATCAGGTGCGGCGGGCTACGAGCAGTACTTC. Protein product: CASSLSGAAGYEQYF.

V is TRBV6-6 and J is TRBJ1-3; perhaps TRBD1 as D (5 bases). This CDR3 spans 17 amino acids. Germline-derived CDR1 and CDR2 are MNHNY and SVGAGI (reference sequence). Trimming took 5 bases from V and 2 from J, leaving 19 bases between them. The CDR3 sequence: CASSRTASSGAGNTIYF. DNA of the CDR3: TGTGCCAGCAGTCGCACCGCGAGTTCGGGGGCTGGAAACACCATATATTTT.

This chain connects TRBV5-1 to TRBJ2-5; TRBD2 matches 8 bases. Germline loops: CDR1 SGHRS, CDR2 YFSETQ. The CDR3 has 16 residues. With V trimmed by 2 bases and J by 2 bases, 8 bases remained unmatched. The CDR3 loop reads CASSFSRTSTQETQYF. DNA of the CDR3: TGCGCCAGCAGCTTTTCACGGACTAGCACACAAGAGACCCAGTACTTC.

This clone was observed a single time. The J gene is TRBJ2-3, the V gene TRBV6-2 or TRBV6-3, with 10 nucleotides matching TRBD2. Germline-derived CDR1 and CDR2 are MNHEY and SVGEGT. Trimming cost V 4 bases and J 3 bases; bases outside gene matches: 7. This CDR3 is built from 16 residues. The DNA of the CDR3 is TGTGCCAGCAGTTCGAGCGGGAGGGCCAGGACAGATACGCAGTATTTT. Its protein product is CASSSSGRARTDTQYF.

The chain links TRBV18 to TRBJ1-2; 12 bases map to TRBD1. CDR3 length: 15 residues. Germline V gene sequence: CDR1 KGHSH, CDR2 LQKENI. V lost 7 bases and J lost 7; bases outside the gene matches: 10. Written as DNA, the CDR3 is TGTGCCAGCTTACCCGGGACAGGGGGCGTAACTGGCTACACCTTC. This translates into CASLPGTGGVTGYTF. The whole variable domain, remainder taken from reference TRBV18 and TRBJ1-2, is NAGVMQNPRHLVRRRGQEARLRCSPMKGHSHVYWYRQLPEEGLKFMVYLQKENIIDESGMPKERFSAEFPKEGPSILRIQQVVRGDSAAYFCASLPGTGGVTGYTFGSGTRLTVV.

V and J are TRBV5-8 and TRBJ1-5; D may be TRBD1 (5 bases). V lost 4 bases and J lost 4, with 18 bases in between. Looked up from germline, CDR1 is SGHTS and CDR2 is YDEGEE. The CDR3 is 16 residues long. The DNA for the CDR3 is TGTGCCAGCAGCCTTTGGGGGGGAAGGGAAAATCAGCCCCAGCATTTT. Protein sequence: CASSLWGGRENQPQHF.